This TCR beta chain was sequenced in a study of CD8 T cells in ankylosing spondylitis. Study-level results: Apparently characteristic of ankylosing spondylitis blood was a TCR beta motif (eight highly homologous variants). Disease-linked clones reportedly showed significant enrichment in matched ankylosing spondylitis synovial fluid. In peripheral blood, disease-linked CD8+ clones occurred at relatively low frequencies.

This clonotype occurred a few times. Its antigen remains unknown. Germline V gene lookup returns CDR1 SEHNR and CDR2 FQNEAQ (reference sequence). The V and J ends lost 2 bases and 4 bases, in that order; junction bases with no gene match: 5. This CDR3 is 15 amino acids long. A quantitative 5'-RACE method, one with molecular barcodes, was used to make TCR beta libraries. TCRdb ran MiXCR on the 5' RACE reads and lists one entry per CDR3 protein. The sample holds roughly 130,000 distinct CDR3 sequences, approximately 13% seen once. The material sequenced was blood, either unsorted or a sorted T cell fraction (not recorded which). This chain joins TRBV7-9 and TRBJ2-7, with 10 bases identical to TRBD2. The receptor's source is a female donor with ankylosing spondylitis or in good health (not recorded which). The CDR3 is CASSLRTSGVYEQYF. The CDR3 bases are TGTGCCAGCAGCTTAAGGACTAGCGGAGTTTACGAGCAGTACTTC.